The T cell receptor beta chain described here comes from a study of blood T cell repertoires in COVID-19. In the study overall: COVID-19 samples, acute and convalescent, were from the United States, Italy and Spain. Sources were T cells, B-cell-depleted T cells, or PBMCs; the material itself was cDNA or gDNA.

This CDR3 spans 14 amino acids. Losses at the gene ends were 4 bases for V and 7 bases for J; bases not matched to a gene: 6. CDR1 and CDR2 (germline): SNHLY, FYNNEI. Original data processing: Quantification of nucleated cells was approximated via reference gene primer amplification. TCRdb's copy holds only in-frame clones and misses some; the assay was immunoSEQ multiplex PCR. The DNA gave D and trimming, while V, J and clone size come from that table. The sample holds 300,000 to 400,000 clones, 65% to 90% seen once. Clinical histories supplied by participants themselves formed the basis of cohort assignment.

The chain carries TRBV2 and TRBJ1-2, with 10 bases that match TRBD1. Sample: PBMCs or T cells enriched from blood (not recorded which). The sequence derives from a woman in her thirties or forties with acute COVID-19. CDR3 DNA: TGTGCCAGCAGTGGACAGGGGGCGAAGTCTGGCTACACCTTC. It translates to CASSGQGAKSGYTF.